This T cell receptor (beta chain) was observed in a study of T cells in Graves' hyperthyroidism and ophthalmopathy. Regarding the study as a whole: Blood held most thyroid clonotypes expanded above 0.001 frequency. A 13 V-J signature model discriminated ophthalmopathy versus stable hyperthyroidism. Ophthalmopathy got predicted by the model a median approximately 6 months before its onset.

TCR beta CDR3 regions were amplified from RNA. A first-round RT-PCR of the TCR CDR3 used the HTBI primer set. TCRdb redid the calling of the multiplex PCR reads with MiXCR, one entry per CDR3 protein. This sample carries fewer than 850,000 distinct CDR3 sequences, 15% to 20% of them seen once, and the ten largest clones take around 15%. A note on this clonotype: The antigen is not known. With a much larger clone just one base away, this may be a read error.

Fresh peripheral blood, 9.5 to 10 ml of it, supplied the PBMCs. The sample comprised blood. The source is a man in his fifties with Graves' hyperthyroidism.

CDR3 region: CSASGRSFNGGTQYF. CDR3 DNA sequence: TGCAGTGCTAGTGGTCGGAGTTTTAATGGAGGGACCCAGTACTTC. The genes are TRBV20-1 and TRBJ2-5; weak D call: TRBD2 (5 bases). Trimming stripped 3 bases from V and 7 bases from J, with 21 bases between. Germline V gives CDR1 DFQATT, CDR2 SNEGSKA (reference sequence). This CDR3 is 15 amino acids long.